This T cell receptor (beta chain) was obtained from a study of T cell repertoires in cytomegalovirus infection (dated by TCRdb to the late 2010s). About the investigation overall: Peptide stimulations targeted recently identified HLA-C-restricted CMV epitopes, whose presentation resists viral immunomodulation, together with well-studied HLA-B-restricted epitopes. Because public TCR beta signatures pointed to carriage of CMV infection together with the matching HLA type, the HLA type of each donor mattered for the analysis.

What the authors observed across the whole study: In the ex vivo response, HLA-C-restricted CMV-specific TCR beta clonotypes were dominant, and in two of eight donors the single most frequent clonotype came from this HLA-C-restricted group. In both this cohort and an independent cohort of under 450 donors, the cumulative frequency of public TCR beta family members distinguished carriers of CMV infection plus the relevant HLA type.

This clonotype has at least ten counts. Its antigen remains unidentified. No much larger clone exists at a distance of one base, and base qualities are not known. The CDR3 covers 14 residues, taking in both the cysteine and the phenylalanine. Only the CDR3 part of the read is kept: 42 bases, read in frame from the first base. Trimmed from V: 3 bases; trimmed from J: 5 bases; junction bases lacking a gene match: 6. The CDR1 and CDR2 encoded by the germline V gene are SGHTA and FQGNSA. The sequencing machine was an Illumina HiSeq 1500. The public reads were reanalyzed by TCRdb: fastp trimming at Q25, MiXCR alignment, in-frame beta chains only. Each record represents a unique CDR3 protein, reported with the most common genes and DNA among its rows. The sample includes some 700,000 distinct CDR3 sequences, with roughly 33% observed a single time. The ten largest clones capture approximately 18% of the sample.

In the paper's terms, the treatment or condition label means: in vitro stimulation with specific CMV peptide epitopes to enrich CMV-specific T cells. This receptor was taken from a human donor in good health (CMV status not recorded). Some clones in this sample may be carry-over from other donors' samples. The specimen was cultured PBMCs, collected from culture after CMV antigen stimulation. This chain is built from TRBV7-2 and TRBJ1-1, and 7 bases in between align with TRBD1. CDR3 region: CASSFDRVVTEAFF. The bases read TGTGCCAGCAGCTTCGACAGGGTAGTGACTGAAGCTTTCTTT.